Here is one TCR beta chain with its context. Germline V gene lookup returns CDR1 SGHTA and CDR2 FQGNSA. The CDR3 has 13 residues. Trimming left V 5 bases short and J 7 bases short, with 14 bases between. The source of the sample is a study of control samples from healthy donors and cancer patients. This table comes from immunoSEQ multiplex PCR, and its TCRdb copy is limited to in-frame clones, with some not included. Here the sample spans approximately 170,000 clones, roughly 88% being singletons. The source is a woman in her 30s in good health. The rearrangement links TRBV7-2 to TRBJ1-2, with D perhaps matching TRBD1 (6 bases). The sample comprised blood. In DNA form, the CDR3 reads TGTGCCAGCAGCCGACAGGACCTCGCTGGCTACACCTTC. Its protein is CASSRQDLAGYTF. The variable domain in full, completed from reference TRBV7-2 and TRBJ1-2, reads GAGVSQSPSNKVTEKGKDVELRCDPISGHTALYWYRQSLGQGLEFLIYFQGNSAPDKSGLPSDRFSAERTGGSVSTLTIQRTQQEDSAVYLCASSRQDLAGYTFGSGTRLTVV.